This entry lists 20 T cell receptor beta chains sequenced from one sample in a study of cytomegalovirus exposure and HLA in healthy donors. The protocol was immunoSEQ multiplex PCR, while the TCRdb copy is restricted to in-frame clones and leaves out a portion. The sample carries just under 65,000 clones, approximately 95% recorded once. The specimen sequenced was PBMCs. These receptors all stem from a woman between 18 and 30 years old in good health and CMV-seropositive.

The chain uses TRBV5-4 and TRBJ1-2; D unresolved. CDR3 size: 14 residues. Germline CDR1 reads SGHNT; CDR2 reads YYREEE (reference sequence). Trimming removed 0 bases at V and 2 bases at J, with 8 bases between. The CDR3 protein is CASSLGQENYGYTF. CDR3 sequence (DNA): TGTGCCAGCAGCTTGGGTCAGGAAAACTATGGCTACACCTTC.

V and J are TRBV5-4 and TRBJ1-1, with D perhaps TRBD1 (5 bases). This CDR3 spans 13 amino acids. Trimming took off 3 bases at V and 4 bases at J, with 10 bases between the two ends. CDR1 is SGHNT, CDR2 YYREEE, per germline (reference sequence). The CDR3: CASSSQVFTEAFF. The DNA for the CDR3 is TGTGCCAGCAGCTCACAGGTATTCACTGAAGCTTTCTTT.

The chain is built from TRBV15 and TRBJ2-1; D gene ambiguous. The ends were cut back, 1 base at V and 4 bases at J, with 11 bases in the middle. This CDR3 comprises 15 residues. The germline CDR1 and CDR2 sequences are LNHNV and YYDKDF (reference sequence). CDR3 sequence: CATSRAPGQYNEQFF. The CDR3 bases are TGTGCCACCAGCAGAGCTCCGGGTCAATACAATGAGCAGTTCTTC.

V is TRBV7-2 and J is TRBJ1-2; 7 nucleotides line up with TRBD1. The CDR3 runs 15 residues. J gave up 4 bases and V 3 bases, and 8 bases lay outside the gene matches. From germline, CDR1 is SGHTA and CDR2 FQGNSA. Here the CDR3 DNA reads TGTGCCAGCAGCTTGGCGGGACAGCCAACCTATGGCTACACCTTC. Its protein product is CASSLAGQPTYGYTF.

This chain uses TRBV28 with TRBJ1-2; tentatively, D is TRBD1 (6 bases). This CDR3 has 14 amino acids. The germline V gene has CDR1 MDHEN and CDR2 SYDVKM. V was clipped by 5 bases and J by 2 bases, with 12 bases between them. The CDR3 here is CASSPDRKNYGYTF. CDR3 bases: TGTGCCAGCAGTCCCGACAGGAAGAACTATGGCTACACCTTC.

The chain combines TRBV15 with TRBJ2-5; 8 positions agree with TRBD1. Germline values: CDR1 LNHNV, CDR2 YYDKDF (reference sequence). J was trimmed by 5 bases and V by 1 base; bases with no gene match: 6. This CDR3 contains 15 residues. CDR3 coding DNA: TGTGCCACCAGCAGAGGGGCCCGGGACAGGGAGACCCAGTACTTC. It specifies CATSRGARDRETQYF.

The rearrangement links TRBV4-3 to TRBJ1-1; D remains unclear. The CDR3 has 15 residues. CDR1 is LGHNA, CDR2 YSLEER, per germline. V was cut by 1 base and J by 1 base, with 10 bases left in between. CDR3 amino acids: CASSQAIGKNTEAFF. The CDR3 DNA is TGCGCCAGCAGCCAAGCCATCGGGAAGAACACTGAAGCTTTCTTT.

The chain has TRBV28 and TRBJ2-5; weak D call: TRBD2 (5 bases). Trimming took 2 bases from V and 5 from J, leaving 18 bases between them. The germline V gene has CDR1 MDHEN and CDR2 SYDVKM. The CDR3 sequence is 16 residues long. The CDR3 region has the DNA TGTGCCAGCAGTTTACGAGGGATTTCAGCCTATGAGACCCAGTACTTC. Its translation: CASSLRGISAYETQYF.

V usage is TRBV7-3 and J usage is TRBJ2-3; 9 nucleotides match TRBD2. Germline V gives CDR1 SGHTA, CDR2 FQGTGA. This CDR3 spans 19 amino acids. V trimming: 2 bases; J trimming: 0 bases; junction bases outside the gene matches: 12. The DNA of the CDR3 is TGTGCCAGCAGCTTAGGGGGGACTAGCACAGGTCCTAGCACAGATACGCAGTATTTT. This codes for CASSLGGTSTGPSTDTQYF.

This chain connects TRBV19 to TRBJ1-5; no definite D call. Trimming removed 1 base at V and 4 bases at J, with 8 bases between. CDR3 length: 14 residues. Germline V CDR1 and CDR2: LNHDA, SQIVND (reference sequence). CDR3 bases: TGTGCCAGTAGTATAGCAACGGGAAATCAGCCCCAGCATTTT. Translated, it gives CASSIATGNQPQHF.

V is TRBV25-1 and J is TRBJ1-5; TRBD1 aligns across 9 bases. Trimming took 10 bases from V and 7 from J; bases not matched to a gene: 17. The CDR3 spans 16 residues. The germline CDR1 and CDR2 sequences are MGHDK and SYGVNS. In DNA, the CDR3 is TGTGCCACTCCCGGACAGGGGATTACGCACGAACAGCCCCAGCATTTT. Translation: CATPGQGITHEQPQHF. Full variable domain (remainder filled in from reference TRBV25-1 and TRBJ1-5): EADIYQTPRYLVIGTGKKITLECSQTMGHDKMYWYQQDPGMELHLIHYSYGVNSTEKGDLSSESTVSRIRTEHFPLTLESARPSHTSQYLCATPGQGITHEQPQHFGDGTRLSIL.

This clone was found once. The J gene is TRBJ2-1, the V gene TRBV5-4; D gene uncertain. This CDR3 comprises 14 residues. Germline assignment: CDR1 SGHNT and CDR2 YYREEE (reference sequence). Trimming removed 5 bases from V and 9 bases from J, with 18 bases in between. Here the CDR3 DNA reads TGTGCCAGCAGTCCCGATCTGAGGTCTCCTGAGCAGTTCTTC. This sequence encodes CASSPDLRSPEQFF.

In nucleotides, the CDR3 is TGTGCCAGCAGCGAGGGGCCCGGGACTAGCGGGGTGACGGAGACCCAGTACTTC. Its translation is CASSEGPGTSGVTETQYF. The chain links TRBV9 to TRBJ2-5; TRBD2 matches 13 bases. The CDR3 is 18 amino acids. The junction had 13 bases not matched to a gene; V was cut back by 3 bases and J by 5 bases. Per the germline V gene, CDR1 is SGDLS and CDR2 is YYNGEE.

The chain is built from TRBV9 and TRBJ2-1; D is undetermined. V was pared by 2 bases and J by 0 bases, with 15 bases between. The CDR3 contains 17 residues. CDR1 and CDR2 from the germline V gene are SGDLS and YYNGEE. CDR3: CASSVLERLSSYNEQFF. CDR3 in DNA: TGTGCCAGCAGCGTCTTGGAGCGACTGAGCTCCTACAATGAGCAGTTCTTC. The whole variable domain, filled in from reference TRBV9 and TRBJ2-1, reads DSGVTQTPKHLITATGQRVTLRCSPRSGDLSVYWYQQSLDQGLQFLIQYYNGEERAKGNILERFSAQQFPDLHSELNLSSLELGDSALYFCASSVLERLSSYNEQFFGPGTRLTVL.

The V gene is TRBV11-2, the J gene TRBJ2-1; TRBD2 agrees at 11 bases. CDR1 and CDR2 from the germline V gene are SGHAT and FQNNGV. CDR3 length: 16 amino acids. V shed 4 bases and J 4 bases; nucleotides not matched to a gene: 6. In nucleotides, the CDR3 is TGTGCCAGCAGCTCCCCGGGACTAGCGGAATACAATGAGCAGTTCTTC. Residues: CASSSPGLAEYNEQFF.

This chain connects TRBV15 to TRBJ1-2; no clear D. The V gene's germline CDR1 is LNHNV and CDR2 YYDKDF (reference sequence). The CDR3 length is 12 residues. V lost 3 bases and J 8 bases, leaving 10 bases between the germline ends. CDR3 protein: CATSSLNLGYTF. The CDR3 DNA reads TGTGCCACCAGCAGCCTAAATTTGGGCTACACCTTC.

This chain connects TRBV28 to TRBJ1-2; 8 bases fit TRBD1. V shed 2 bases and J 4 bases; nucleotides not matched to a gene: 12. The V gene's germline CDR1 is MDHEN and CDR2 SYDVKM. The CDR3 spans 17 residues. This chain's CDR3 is CASSLLAGGHNPYGYTF. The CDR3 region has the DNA TGTGCCAGCAGTTTACTGGCAGGGGGCCATAATCCCTATGGCTACACCTTC.

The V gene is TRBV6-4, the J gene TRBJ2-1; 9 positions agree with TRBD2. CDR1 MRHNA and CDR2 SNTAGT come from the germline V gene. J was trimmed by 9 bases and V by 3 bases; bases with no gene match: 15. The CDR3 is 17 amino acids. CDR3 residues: CASSDSAVSSGRGEQFF. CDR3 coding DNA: TGTGCCAGCAGTGATTCAGCGGTTAGTAGCGGGAGAGGTGAGCAGTTCTTC.

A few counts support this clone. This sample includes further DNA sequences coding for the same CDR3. CDR3 nucleotides: TGTGCCAGCAGCCAAGATACCGGGGGGACGGTCACCGGGGAGCTGTTTTTT. Translation gives CASSQDTGGTVTGELFF. The J gene is TRBJ2-2, the V gene TRBV4-2; 7 bases match TRBD2. CDR1 LGHNA and CDR2 YNFKEQ come from the germline V gene. The CDR3 is 17 amino acids. Losses at the gene ends were 0 bases for V and 4 bases for J; bases not matched to a gene: 8.

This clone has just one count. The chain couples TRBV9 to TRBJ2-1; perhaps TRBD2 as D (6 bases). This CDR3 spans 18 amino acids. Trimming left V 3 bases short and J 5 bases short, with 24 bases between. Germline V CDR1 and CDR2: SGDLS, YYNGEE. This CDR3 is CASSADAGPGGFDNEQFF. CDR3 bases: TGTGCCAGCAGCGCTGACGCGGGGCCCGGGGGATTCGACAATGAGCAGTTCTTC.